The present T cell receptor (beta chain) was sequenced within a study of T cells in tumors after PD-1 blockade. Genomic DNA template from tumor biopsies or peripheral blood, 616 ng to 6,004 ng input. On this clone itself: Other DNA sequences in the same sample also yield this CDR3.

Clones were sequenced by immunoSEQ multiplex PCR, and TCRdb holds only the in-frame ones, with some missing. This sample has over 60,000 clones, with under 80% found just once. This CDR3 contains 11 residues. Trimming took 2 bases from V and 3 from J, leaving 2 bases between them. Germline-derived CDR1 and CDR2 are SGHRS and YFSETQ. Source: PBMCs, taken after anti-PD-1 treatment. V and J are TRBV5-1 and TRBJ2-5; D unresolved. This receptor was obtained from a human donor with basal cell carcinoma. The CDR3 coding sequence is TGCGCCAGCAGCTTAAAAGAGACCCAGTACTTC. As protein: CASSLKETQYF.